These T cell receptor beta chains were read from a single sample in a study of OX40 agonist ivuxolimab in advanced cancers. TCRdb keeps only in-frame clones here, not all; method: immunoSEQ multiplex PCR. Among approximately 74,000 clones listed, around 80% were seen once. Source: CD4+ or CD8+ T cells sorted from blood, taken in a trial of the OX40 agonist ivuxolimab. Receptor source: an adult with an advanced solid tumor such as melanoma, head and neck, liver or kidney cancer. The conserved cysteine and the conserved F or W are not part of the CDR3 here. The order of the fields is CDR3 length, J gene, V gene, CDR3 protein.

10 - TRBV29-1 SVRDRFREQY
11 TRBJ2-1 TRBV29-1 SVGTGSKDEQF
10 TRBJ2-5 TRBV29-1 SGRGQGETQY
13 TRBJ1-5 TRBV6-5 ASSSLQRVGQPQH
11 TRBJ2-5 TRBV9 ASSVRTGETQY
11 TRBJ2-7 TRBV5-5 ASSSSTSSEQY
12 TRBJ2-5 TRBV7-2 ASSLDRDQETQY
13 TRBJ1-5 TRBV2 ASSEAEQGRSPQH
13 TRBJ2-6 TRBV2 ASSVEGVGANVLT
12 TRBJ1-2 TRBV7-6 ASSPLGRGDGYT
14 TRBJ1-5 TRBV15 ATSRALQRDNQPQH
13 TRBJ1-1 TRBV15 ATSRSRAVGTEAF
11 TRBJ1-2 TRBV6-1 ASSGAGNYGYT
14 TRBJ2-7 TRBV15 ATSRGGEGPAYEQY
10 TRBJ2-5 TRBV7-9 ASAAGGETQY
12 TRBJ1-2 TRBV6-5 ATLTRGQNYGYT
16 TRBJ2-3 TRBV4-2 ASSPLSGWELDTDTQY
12 TRBJ2-2 TRBV5-1 ASRQDTNTGELF
12 TRBJ2-1 TRBV5-1 ASSAGDINNEQF
15 TRBJ2-7 TRBV5-4 ASSFRPLRGGRGEQY
10 TRBJ1-4 TRBV7-9 ASSRAEEKLF
16 TRBJ2-2 TRBV28 ASSLFLLKRERTGELF
11 TRBJ1-2 TRBV10-3 AATSQPRNGYT
13 TRBJ2-1 TRBV10-3 AISEWGFRRNEQF
11 TRBJ2-7 TRBV21-1 ASKDHPAYEQY
13 TRBJ2-2 TRBV25-1 ASSATAINTGELF
12 TRBJ2-2 TRBV19 ASSASQGAGELF
13 TRBJ2-3 TRBV5-1 ASSRGVGGQDTQY
9 TRBJ2-7 TRBV28 ASSLLDEQY
11 TRBJ2-5 TRBV6-5 ASSSQGEETQY